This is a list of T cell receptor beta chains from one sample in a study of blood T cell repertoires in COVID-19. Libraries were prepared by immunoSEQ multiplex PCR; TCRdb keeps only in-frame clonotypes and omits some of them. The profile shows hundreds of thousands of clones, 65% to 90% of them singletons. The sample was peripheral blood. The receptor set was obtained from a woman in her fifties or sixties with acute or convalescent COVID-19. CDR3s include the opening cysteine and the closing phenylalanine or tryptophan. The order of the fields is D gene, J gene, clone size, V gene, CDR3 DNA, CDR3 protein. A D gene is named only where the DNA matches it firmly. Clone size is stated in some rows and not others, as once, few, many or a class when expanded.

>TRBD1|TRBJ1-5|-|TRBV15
TGTGCCACCAGCAGATCCCAAGACAGGGTTAGTAACCAGCCCCAGCATTTT
CATSRSQDRVSNQPQHF
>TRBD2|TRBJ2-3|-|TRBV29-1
TGCAGCGCCCGTTACGGGGGGGACACAGATACGCAGTATTTT
CSARYGGDTDTQYF
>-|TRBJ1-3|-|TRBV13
TGTGCCAGCCCGAGGTTCGGAAACACCATATATTTT
CASPRFGNTIYF
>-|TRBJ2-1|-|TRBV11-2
TGTGCCAGCAGGACCGGCGGGGCATACAATGAGCAGTTCTTC
CASRTGGAYNEQFF
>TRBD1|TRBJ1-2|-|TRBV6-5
TGTGCCAGCAGTCGGACAGGTTTTAACTATGGCTACACCTTC
CASSRTGFNYGYTF
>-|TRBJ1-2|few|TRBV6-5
TGTGCCAGCGGGCCCACAGGGCTCTATGGCTACACCTTC
CASGPTGLYGYTF
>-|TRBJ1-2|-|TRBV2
TGTGCCAGCAGTGAGGAGGGAGTTTATGGCTACACCTTC
CASSEEGVYGYTF
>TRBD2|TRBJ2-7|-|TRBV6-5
TGTGCCAGCAGCCCCGGGACTAACTTCCACGAGCAGTACTTC
CASSPGTNFHEQYF
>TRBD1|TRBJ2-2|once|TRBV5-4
TGTGCCAGCAGCTTAGGACAGGGGAGGAGCACCGGGGAGCTGTTTTTT
CASSLGQGRSTGELFF
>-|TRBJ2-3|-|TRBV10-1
TGCGCCAGCAGTGAAGGGGGAGGGAGCACAGATACGCAGTATTTT
CASSEGGGSTDTQYF
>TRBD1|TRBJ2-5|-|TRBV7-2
TGTGCCAGCAGCACGACAGGGACCGAGACCCAGTACTTC
CASSTTGTETQYF
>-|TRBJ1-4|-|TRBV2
TGTGCCAGCAAGCTGACGGGACAAAATGAAAAACTGTTTTTT
CASKLTGQNEKLFF
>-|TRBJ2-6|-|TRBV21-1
TGTGCCAGCACCTCAAACTTAGGTAGGACTAGCTCTGGGGCCAACGTCCTGACTTTC
CASTSNLGRTSSGANVLTF
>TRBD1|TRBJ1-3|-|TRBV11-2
TGTGCCAGCAGCTTAAAAGGTGCAGGACAGGGATTTGGAAACACCATATATTTT
CASSLKGAGQGFGNTIYF
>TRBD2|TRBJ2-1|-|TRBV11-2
TGTGCCAGCAGCACCTACAAGGGGGGGACTAGGGAGGAGTTCTTC
CASSTYKGGTREEFF
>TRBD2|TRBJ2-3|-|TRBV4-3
TGCGCCAGCAGCCCTGGGACTAGCGGGGGGTCAGATACGCAGTATTTT
CASSPGTSGGSDTQYF
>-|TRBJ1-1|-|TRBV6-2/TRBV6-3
TGTGCCAGCAGTCTAGGAAGGAACACTGAAGCTTTCTTT
CASSLGRNTEAFF
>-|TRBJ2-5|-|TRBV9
TGTGCCAGCAGCGGAGACAGCGAGACCCAGTACTTC
CASSGDSETQYF
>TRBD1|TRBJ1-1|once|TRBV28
TGTGCCAGCATCTCCGGGACAGAGGGCCATGAAGCTTTCTTT
CASISGTEGHEAFF
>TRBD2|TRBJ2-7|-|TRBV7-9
TGTGCCAGCAGCTTCCAGCGGGAGTACCCCTACGAGCAGTACTTC
CASSFQREYPYEQYF
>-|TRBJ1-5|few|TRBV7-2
TGTGCCAGCAGCTTAGTTTTCGGGGGTGAAGGCAATCAGCCCCAGCATTTT
CASSLVFGGEGNQPQHF
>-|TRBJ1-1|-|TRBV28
TGTGCCAGCTTTGGAGGTAGCGCTGAAGCTTTCTTT
CASFGGSAEAFF
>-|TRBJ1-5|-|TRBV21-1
TGTGCCAGCAGCTCTCCGGGACAGGGTTTTGTTAGCAATCAGCCCCAGCATTTT
CASSSPGQGFVSNQPQHF
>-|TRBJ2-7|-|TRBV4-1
TGCGCCAGCAGTCTCGGACCCAGGGAAACCTACGAGCAGTACTTC
CASSLGPRETYEQYF
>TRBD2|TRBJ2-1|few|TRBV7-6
TGTGCCAGCAGCCCTAGCGGGGGCTCCTACAATGAGCAGTTCTTC
CASSPSGGSYNEQFF
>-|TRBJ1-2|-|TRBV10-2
TGCGCCAGCAGTCCCGGGGTCTATGGCTACACCTTC
CASSPGVYGYTF
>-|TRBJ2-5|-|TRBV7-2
TGTGCCAGCAGCTTAGCTCGCCAAGAGACCCAGTACTTC
CASSLARQETQYF
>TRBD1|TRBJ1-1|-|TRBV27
TGTGCCAGCAGTCCGTGGACAGGGTTGGACACTGAAGCTTTCTTT
CASSPWTGLDTEAFF
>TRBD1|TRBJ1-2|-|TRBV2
TGTGCCAGCAGTGAAGCCCCGACAGGGGGGGGACTACGTGTCGTCTACACCTTC
CASSEAPTGGGLRVVYTF
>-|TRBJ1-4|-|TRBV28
TGTGCCACCTCCTTGAGAGGGGAAAAACTGTTTTTT
CATSLRGEKLFF
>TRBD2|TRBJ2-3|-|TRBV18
TGTGCCAGCTCATCAGCGGGAGGAATCACAGATACGCAGTATTTT
CASSSAGGITDTQYF
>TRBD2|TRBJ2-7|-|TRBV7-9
TGTGCCAGCAGCCTCGGGACTAGCGGGGCGGGCGACGAGCAGTACTTC
CASSLGTSGAGDEQYF
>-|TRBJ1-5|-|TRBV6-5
TGTGCCAGCAGTTACGGGAGGGGGGGCAATCAGCCCCAGCATTTT
CASSYGRGGNQPQHF
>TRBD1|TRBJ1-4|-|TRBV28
TGTGCCAGCAGTGGACAGGGGGTGGTTAGACTGTTTTTT
CASSGQGVVRLFF
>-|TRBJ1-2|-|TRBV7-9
TGTGCCAGCAGCTTACTAGGTGGTAACGATGGCTACACCTTC
CASSLLGGNDGYTF
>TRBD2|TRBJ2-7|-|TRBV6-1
TGTGCCAGCAGTGAAGTGCGGGGGGTATACGAGCAGTACTTC
CASSEVRGVYEQYF
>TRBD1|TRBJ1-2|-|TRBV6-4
TGTGCCAGCAGCCTCAGGGGGAAGGGCTACACCTTC
CASSLRGKGYTF
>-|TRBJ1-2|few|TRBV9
TGTGCCAGCAGCGTAGGTTCTGGCCAGGGCGGCTACACCTTC
CASSVGSGQGGYTF
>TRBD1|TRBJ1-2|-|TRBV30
TGTGCCTGGATGGGACAGGGGGCTCCCTATGGCTACACCTTC
CAWMGQGAPYGYTF